Below are 28 T cell receptor beta chains sequenced from a single sample in a study of cytomegalovirus exposure and HLA in healthy donors (dated by TCRdb to 2015 to 2018). The library was prepared using the immunoSEQ multiplex PCR assay. For the multiplex PCR, a mixture combining 60 forward primers for TCR Vbeta segments and 13 reverse primers for TCR Jbeta segments was used. Entries here come from immuneACCESS through TCRdb and include only in-frame sequences with V and J called. Some clones fail to appear in such tables; in the studies checked, an unresolved V gene covers under half of the shortfall, and the cause of the remainder is unknown. For this sample the table gives around 110,000 clones, of which about four fifths were detected only once. 5% to 7% of the sample rests with the top ten. The sample was PBMCs. The receptors stem from a woman between 45 and 65 years old in good health and CMV-seropositive.

The chain is built from TRBV30 and TRBJ2-5; weak D call: TRBD2 (6 bases). Trimming took 4 bases from V and 5 from J, leaving 17 bases between them. The CDR3 runs to 14 residues. CDR1 and CDR2 (germline): GTSNPN, SVGIG (reference sequence). The CDR3 sequence: CAWNPDGGRETQYF. CDR3 DNA: TGTGCCTGGAACCCCGACGGAGGGCGGGAGACCCAGTACTTC.

In regard to this clone: It is likely a read error: a sequence one base away is far more abundant. The chain uses TRBV5-6 and TRBJ2-2; D remains ambiguous. Germline V gene lookup returns CDR1 SGHDT and CDR2 YYEEEE. The CDR3 consists of 14 residues. The CDR3 coding sequence is TGTACCAGCAGCCCTACTCCTCAAACCGGGGAGCTGTTTTTT. This codes for CTSSPTPQTGELFF.

The CDR3 nucleotides are TGTGCCAGCAGCCAAGTCGGGGTCCGAAAAACTGAAGCTTTCTTT. It yields the protein CASSQVGVRKTEAFF. The chain joins TRBV14 to TRBJ1-1; D gene ambiguous. The ends were cut back, 1 base at V and 5 bases at J, with 14 bases in the middle. Germline V gene data show CDR1 as SGHDN and CDR2 as FVKESK. The length of the CDR3 is 15 residues.

The chain joins TRBV20-1 to TRBJ2-7, with D possibly matching TRBD2 (6 bases). From germline, CDR1 is DFQATT and CDR2 SNEGSKA (reference sequence). The CDR3 covers 11 residues. Deletions cut 7 bases from V and 6 bases from J, with 13 bases between. This CDR3 is CSVHPGVEQYF. CDR3 nucleotide sequence: TGCAGTGTCCACCCGGGGGTCGAGCAGTACTTC.

The rearrangement joins TRBV9 to TRBJ2-1, with 8 bases identical to TRBD2. The V and J ends lost 0 bases and 0 bases, in that order; junction bases with no gene match: 5. Germline-derived CDR1 and CDR2 are SGDLS and YYNGEE. The CDR3 loop spans 17 amino acids. Here the CDR3 reads CASSVASGGSSYNEQFF. The DNA for the CDR3 is TGTGCCAGCAGCGTAGCCAGCGGGGGTAGCTCCTACAATGAGCAGTTCTTC. Full variable domain (outside the CDR3, taken from reference TRBV9 and TRBJ2-1): DSGVTQTPKHLITATGQRVTLRCSPRSGDLSVYWYQQSLDQGLQFLIQYYNGEERAKGNILERFSAQQFPDLHSELNLSSLELGDSALYFCASSVASGGSSYNEQFFGPGTRLTVL.

This chain uses TRBV9 with TRBJ2-7, with TRBD1 matching 10 bases. CDR1 SGDLS and CDR2 YYNGEE come from the germline V gene. The CDR3 totals 15 residues. V was pared by 4 bases and J by 2 bases, with 6 bases of the junction left unmatched. This CDR3 is CASSRKTGGAYEQYF. For the CDR3, the DNA is TGTGCCAGCAGCCGGAAGACAGGGGGCGCCTACGAGCAGTACTTC.

The chain carries TRBV27 and TRBJ2-7; perhaps TRBD2 as D (5 bases). Germline-derived CDR1 and CDR2 are MNHEY and SMNVEV (reference sequence). V was pared by 5 bases and J by 1 base, with 18 bases between. The CDR3 runs 16 residues. CDR3 amino acids: CASSQKDWYESYEQYF. The CDR3 coding sequence is TGTGCCAGCAGTCAAAAGGACTGGTATGAATCCTACGAGCAGTACTTC.

The chain couples TRBV11-2 to TRBJ1-1, with 7 bases lining up with TRBD1. With 5 bases clipped from V and 11 bases from J, the junction kept 11 bases outside the gene matches. CDR1 SGHAT and CDR2 FQNNGV come from the germline V gene. This CDR3 spans 13 amino acids. The CDR3 coding sequence is TGTGCCAGCAGCGAATACAGGGGATCGGGGGCTTTCTTT. Its protein is CASSEYRGSGAFF.

This chain links TRBV5-4 with TRBJ2-2, with 12 bases identical to TRBD2. The CDR3 has 16 amino acids. The junction had 9 bases not matched to a gene; V was cut back by 4 bases and J by 8 bases. The germline V gene encodes CDR1 SGHNT and CDR2 YYREEE (reference sequence). CDR3 in DNA: TGTGCCAGCAGCACGACTAGCGGGGGTCCTGCAGGGGAGCTGTTTTTT. Its translation: CASSTTSGGPAGELFF.

Here the CDR3 reads CASSPSSGADGYTF. Written as DNA, the CDR3 is TGTGCCAGCTCACCAAGCTCAGGGGCCGACGGCTACACCTTC. The rearrangement links TRBV18 to TRBJ1-2; D might be TRBD1 (6 bases). The CDR3 spans 14 residues. Germline V gives CDR1 KGHSH, CDR2 LQKENI. V was cut by 2 bases and J by 8 bases, with 15 bases left in between. The variable domain in full, with the rest retrieved from reference TRBV18 and TRBJ1-2, is NAGVMQNPRHLVRRRGQEARLRCSPMKGHSHVYWYRQLPEEGLKFMVYLQKENIIDESGMPKERFSAEFPKEGPSILRIQQVVRGDSAAYFCASSPSSGADGYTFGSGTRLTVV.

The chain carries TRBV7-8 and TRBJ1-6; 8 bases are shared with TRBD1. Germline CDR1 and CDR2: SGHVS and FQNEAQ. V lost 2 bases to trimming and J lost 9 bases; unmatched junction nucleotides: 3. The CDR3 sequence is 14 residues long. Here the CDR3 DNA reads TGTGCCAGCAGCTTAAACAGGGGGGCTTCACCCCTCCACTTT. Its translation: CASSLNRGASPLHF.

This clone came up a few times. This rearrangement joins TRBV28 to TRBJ2-6, with D tentatively TRBD1 (6 bases). The CDR3 is 15 amino acids. Trimming left V 5 bases short and J 2 bases short, with 10 bases between. Germline lookup yields CDR1 MDHEN and CDR2 SYDVKM. CDR3 residues: CASSPPGAGANVLTF. CDR3 DNA: TGTGCCAGCAGTCCGCCAGGGGCTGGGGCCAACGTCCTGACTTTC.

The chain combines TRBV5-6 with TRBJ1-1, with a weak D call TRBD1 (6 bases). Trimming took 5 bases from V and 0 from J, leaving 11 bases between them. Germline CDR1 and CDR2: SGHDT and YYEEEE. This CDR3 has 14 residues. The CDR3 spells CASRHRAVNTEAFF. As DNA, the CDR3 is TGTGCCAGCAGACACAGGGCAGTGAACACTGAAGCTTTCTTT.

The chain couples TRBV29-1 to TRBJ1-3, with a possible D match to TRBD1 (6 bases). Germline assignment: CDR1 SQVTM and CDR2 ANQGSEA. The CDR3 is 18 amino acids. V lost 0 bases, J lost 2 bases, and 20 bases lay in between. CDR3 loop: CSVEDPTPRRDTGNTIYF. In DNA, the CDR3 is TGCAGCGTTGAAGATCCGACCCCCCGCCGGGACACTGGAAACACCATATATTTT.

CDR3 protein: CASSYTGQGVIIANTGELFF. The DNA for the CDR3 is TGTGCCAGTAGTTACACGGGACAGGGGGTGATCATCGCGAACACCGGGGAGCTGTTTTTT. The chain recombines TRBV19 with TRBJ2-2; 11 nucleotides line up with TRBD1. The germline CDR1 and CDR2 sequences are LNHDA and SQIVND (reference sequence). This CDR3 spans 20 amino acids. The trim removed 5 bases at V and 0 bases at J, leaving 14 bases unmatched.

This clone was seen a single time. This chain uses TRBV28 with TRBJ2-7; 7 nucleotides align to TRBD2. The junction had 7 bases not matched to a gene; V was cut back by 7 bases and J by 1 base. Germline V gives CDR1 MDHEN, CDR2 SYDVKM. The CDR3 runs to 14 residues. The CDR3 region is CASNLRDYSYEQYF. In DNA form, the CDR3 reads TGTGCCAGCAACCTTAGGGACTATTCCTACGAGCAGTACTTC.

The chain carries TRBV6-5 and TRBJ2-7; D may be TRBD1 (5 bases). CDR3 length: 16 residues. Germline assignment: CDR1 MNHEY and CDR2 SVGAGI. V dropped 0 bases and J dropped 0 bases, with 12 bases sitting between them. The CDR3 region is CASSYSAGSASYEQYF. The CDR3, as DNA: TGTGCCAGCAGTTACTCCGCAGGGTCTGCCTCCTACGAGCAGTACTTC.

V usage is TRBV5-1 and J usage is TRBJ2-6; 7 bases line up with TRBD2. The trim removed 0 bases at V and 9 bases at J, leaving 0 bases unmatched. There are 13 residues in the CDR3. CDR1 is SGHRS and CDR2 is YFSETQ in the germline V gene. The CDR3 sequence: CASSLGTSNVLTF. The CDR3, as DNA: TGCGCCAGCAGCTTGGGGACTAGCAACGTCCTGACTTTC.

The chain combines TRBV30 with TRBJ2-7, with D possibly being TRBD1 (5 bases). The CDR3 runs 11 residues. Germline V gene data show CDR1 as GTSNPN and CDR2 as SVGIG (reference sequence). V was shortened by 3 bases and J by 5 bases, with 8 bases between the two germline ends. DNA for the CDR3: TGTGCCTGGAGGGTCAGGGACGAGCAGTACTTC. Translation: CAWRVRDEQYF.

This clone was seen a few times. J is TRBJ1-1 and V is TRBV19; a weak D match, TRBD1 (5 bases). Germline CDR1 reads LNHDA; CDR2 reads SQIVND (reference sequence). The V end was cut by 3 bases, the J end by 4 bases, with 12 bases between. This CDR3 spans 14 amino acids. The CDR3 loop is CASSMRGGGTEAFF. In DNA form, the CDR3 reads TGTGCCAGTAGTATGAGGGGAGGCGGCACTGAAGCTTTCTTT.

The rearrangement joins TRBV18 to TRBJ1-3; weak D call: TRBD1 (6 bases). Germline V gene data show CDR1 as KGHSH and CDR2 as LQKENI. Trimming stripped 2 bases from V and 3 bases from J, with 17 bases between. This CDR3 contains 17 residues. The CDR3 sequence is CASSPVDAGANGNTIYF. CDR3 DNA sequence: TGTGCCAGCTCACCAGTCGACGCGGGGGCAAATGGAAACACCATATATTTT. Full variable domain (missing parts from reference TRBV18 and TRBJ1-3): NAGVMQNPRHLVRRRGQEARLRCSPMKGHSHVYWYRQLPEEGLKFMVYLQKENIIDESGMPKERFSAEFPKEGPSILRIQQVVRGDSAAYFCASSPVDAGANGNTIYFGEGSWLTVV.

Here the CDR3 reads CASTSSPGSYEQYF. CDR3 nucleotide sequence: TGCGCCAGCACAAGTTCCCCTGGGAGCTACGAGCAGTACTTC. The chain joins TRBV5-1 to TRBJ2-7; maybe TRBD2 (5 bases). V dropped 6 bases and J dropped 3 bases, with 16 bases sitting between them. The CDR3 has 14 residues. Germline CDR1 reads SGHRS; CDR2 reads YFSETQ.

The V and J genes are TRBV6-1 and TRBJ2-2, with 12 bases fitting TRBD2. Trimming took 1 base from V and 0 from J; bases not matched to a gene: 3. Looked up from germline, CDR1 is MNHNS and CDR2 is SASEGT. The CDR3 extends over 18 amino acids. The CDR3 DNA reads as TGTGCCAGCAGTGAAGGACTAGCGGGGGCCTCGAACACCGGGGAGCTGTTTTTT. This encodes CASSEGLAGASNTGELFF.

The chain employs TRBV19 and TRBJ1-6; 7 bases fit TRBD1. The CDR3 sequence is 13 residues long. J was trimmed by 8 bases and V by 7 bases; bases with no gene match: 5. Germline V CDR1 and CDR2: LNHDA, SQIVND (reference sequence). CDR3 bases: TGTGCCAGTACCCGTACAGGGGATTCACCCCTCCACTTT. Its protein product is CASTRTGDSPLHF.

V gene TRBV5-5 combines with J gene TRBJ1-1; TRBD1 might be the D (6 bases). Deletions cut 1 base from V and 0 bases from J, with 16 bases between. Germline loops: CDR1 SGHKS, CDR2 YYEKEE (reference sequence). This CDR3 spans 17 amino acids. The CDR3 sequence is CASSLSGGRGMNTEAFF. The CDR3 coding sequence is TGTGCCAGCAGCTTGAGTGGTGGAAGGGGGATGAACACTGAAGCTTTCTTT.

The V and J genes are TRBV28 and TRBJ1-2; perhaps TRBD1 as D (5 bases). The CDR3 is 12 amino acids. V lost 1 base and J lost 5, with 5 bases in between. In germline, CDR1 is MDHEN, CDR2 SYDVKM. In DNA, the CDR3 is TGTGCCAGCAGTTTATCAGGGTATGGCTACACCTTC. This sequence encodes CASSLSGYGYTF.

The rearrangement links TRBV10-3 to TRBJ1-1; TRBD1 might be the D (5 bases). Germline-derived CDR1 and CDR2 are ENHRY and SYGVKD. Trimming left V 6 bases short and J 4 bases short, with 15 bases between. This CDR3 comprises 14 residues. Here the CDR3 DNA reads TGTGCCATCAGGCAGGGTAGGAGTTTCACTGAAGCTTTCTTT. Amino acid sequence: CAIRQGRSFTEAFF.

The chain couples TRBV6-1 to TRBJ1-4; D is unclear. Trimming pared 8 bases from V and 8 bases from J, leaving 6 bases between. This CDR3 comprises 10 residues. Germline CDR1 and CDR2: MNHNS and SASEGT. CDR3 sequence reads: CASRGEKLFF. The CDR3 region has the DNA TGTGCCAGCCGAGGAGAAAAACTGTTTTTT.